This record concerns one T cell receptor (beta chain) sequence. This entry comes from a study of blood T cell repertoires in COVID-19. Study overall: The origin of the acute and convalescent COVID-19 samples was the United States, Italy and Spain.

Authors' data handling: Amplification of reference gene primers was used by the study to estimate nucleated cell counts. Only in-frame clones appear in the TCRdb table, and some are missing; sequencing was by immunoSEQ multiplex PCR. The V and J calls and clone size were taken over from that table, and D and trimming were inferred from the DNA. The profile covers under 400,000 clones, with around 87% appearing a single time and over 9.5% taken by the ten largest. Germline assignment: CDR1 SGHDT and CDR2 YYEEEE. The CDR3 is 15 residues long. Trimming at V came to 5 bases and at J to 0 bases, leaving 5 bases not matched to a gene.

The rearrangement joins TRBV5-6 to TRBJ1-1, with TRBD1 matching over 9 bases. This TCR was recovered from a woman younger than 45 with COVID-19, enrolled during active disease. Source material: peripheral blood. CDR3 residues: CASRHTGGLNTEAFF. DNA for the CDR3: TGTGCCAGCAGACACACAGGGGGCTTGAACACTGAAGCTTTCTTT.